This is a list of T cell receptor beta chains from one sample in a study of blood T cell repertoires in COVID-19. This table comes from immunoSEQ multiplex PCR, and its TCRdb copy is limited to in-frame clones, with some not included. The sample shows 150,000 to 250,000 clones, approximately 84% of them seen only once. The sample comprised peripheral blood. Every receptor here comes from a human donor with acute or convalescent COVID-19. The donor label of this sample is uncertain. Both conserved end residues are part of each CDR3. The order of the fields is D gene, J gene, clone size, V gene, CDR3 DNA, CDR3 protein. A D gene is named only where the DNA matches it firmly. Not all rows give a size; the values are once, few, many and, for expanded clones, a class.

d_gene: .
j_gene: TRBJ1-3
abundance: .
v_gene: TRBV7-2
CDR3nt: TGTGCCAGCAGGGGGGCTTCTGGCAACACCATATATTTT
CDR3aa: CASRGASGNTIYF

d_gene: .
j_gene: TRBJ1-1
abundance: .
v_gene: TRBV2
CDR3nt: TGTGCCAGCAGTGGGCTCGGGGGGAACACTGAAGCTTTCTTT
CDR3aa: CASSGLGGNTEAFF

d_gene: TRBD2
j_gene: TRBJ2-3
abundance: .
v_gene: TRBV4-3
CDR3nt: TGCGCCAGCAGCCAAGTCTTAGCGGGAGGCCGGGTCACTAGCACAGATACGCAGTATTTT
CDR3aa: CASSQVLAGGRVTSTDTQYF

d_gene: .
j_gene: TRBJ2-1
abundance: .
v_gene: TRBV3-1/TRBV3-2
CDR3nt: TGTGCCAGCAGCCAAGGGGTATCGGGATCTGAGCAGTTCTTC
CDR3aa: CASSQGVSGSEQFF

d_gene: .
j_gene: TRBJ2-6
abundance: .
v_gene: TRBV5-6
CDR3nt: TGTGCCAGCAGCCGAGGGGGTGGCTCTGGGGCCAACGTCCTGACTTTC
CDR3aa: CASSRGGGSGANVLTF

d_gene: .
j_gene: TRBJ2-7
abundance: few
v_gene: TRBV19
CDR3nt: TGTGCCAGTAGTCCCTTGGTGGCAGGCAGTTACGAGCAGTACTTC
CDR3aa: CASSPLVAGSYEQYF

d_gene: .
j_gene: TRBJ2-7
abundance: .
v_gene: TRBV3-1/TRBV3-2
CDR3nt: TGTGCCAGCAGCCGTAGTTACTACGAGCAGTACTTC
CDR3aa: CASSRSYYEQYF

d_gene: .
j_gene: TRBJ1-4
abundance: few
v_gene: TRBV5-5
CDR3nt: TGTGCCAGCAGCCCGCGGGGGGGAGCAACTAATGAAAAACTGTTTTTT
CDR3aa: CASSPRGGATNEKLFF

d_gene: TRBD1
j_gene: TRBJ2-1
abundance: .
v_gene: TRBV9
CDR3nt: TGTGCCAGCAGCGTCCGGGACAGGCTTTACAATGAGCAGTTCTTC
CDR3aa: CASSVRDRLYNEQFF

d_gene: TRBD1
j_gene: TRBJ1-2
abundance: few
v_gene: TRBV2
CDR3nt: TGTGCCAGCAGCCTGAACAGGGGGCCAAGGAATGGCTACACCTTC
CDR3aa: CASSLNRGPRNGYTF

d_gene: .
j_gene: TRBJ2-1
abundance: once
v_gene: TRBV6-6
CDR3nt: TGTGCCAGCAGTTACTTCTCAGGGGCGGGCAATGAGCAGTTCTTC
CDR3aa: CASSYFSGAGNEQFF

d_gene: TRBD2
j_gene: TRBJ2-5
abundance: .
v_gene: TRBV5-5
CDR3nt: TGTGCCAGCAGCTTGCTAGCGGGCCTCCAAGAGACCCAGTACTTC
CDR3aa: CASSLLAGLQETQYF

d_gene: .
j_gene: TRBJ1-1
abundance: .
v_gene: TRBV27
CDR3nt: TGTGCCAGCAGTTTAAGGCTTTCGGGTGAAGCTTTCTTT
CDR3aa: CASSLRLSGEAFF

d_gene: .
j_gene: TRBJ2-5
abundance: .
v_gene: TRBV19
CDR3nt: TGTGCCAGTAGTTTTGGGGCAGGGGCGAGAGGGCAAGAGACCCAGTACTTC
CDR3aa: CASSFGAGARGQETQYF

d_gene: .
j_gene: TRBJ1-1
abundance: .
v_gene: TRBV10-1
CDR3nt: TGCGCCAGCAGCTCCGACTTGAACACTGAAGCTTTCTTT
CDR3aa: CASSSDLNTEAFF

d_gene: TRBD1
j_gene: TRBJ2-3
abundance: .
v_gene: TRBV9
CDR3nt: TGTGCCAGCAGCGCCTCGACAGGGGTGGGCACAGATACGCAGTATTTT
CDR3aa: CASSASTGVGTDTQYF

d_gene: TRBD1
j_gene: TRBJ1-4
abundance: .
v_gene: TRBV7-9
CDR3nt: TGTGCCAGTAGACCCGGGACAGGAGGCGAAAAACTGTTTTTT
CDR3aa: CASRPGTGGEKLFF

d_gene: .
j_gene: TRBJ2-6
abundance: .
v_gene: TRBV5-4
CDR3nt: TGTGCCAGCAGCTTGGGCGGACAGCTCTCTGGGGCCAACGTCCTGACTTTC
CDR3aa: CASSLGGQLSGANVLTF

d_gene: TRBD2
j_gene: TRBJ2-7
abundance: once
v_gene: TRBV9
CDR3nt: TGTGCCAGCAGCGCCCCTAGCGGGACGTTAAACTTC
CDR3aa: CASSAPSGTLNF

d_gene: .
j_gene: TRBJ2-1
abundance: .
v_gene: TRBV19
CDR3nt: TGTGCCAGTAGCCCCCGGGACACATTCTACAATGAGCAGTTCTTC
CDR3aa: CASSPRDTFYNEQFF

d_gene: TRBD2
j_gene: TRBJ2-2
abundance: .
v_gene: TRBV6-6
CDR3nt: TGTGCCAGCAGTTATTCCGGACTAGCAGGCACCGGGGAGCTGTTTTTT
CDR3aa: CASSYSGLAGTGELFF

d_gene: TRBD1
j_gene: TRBJ1-5
abundance: once
v_gene: TRBV10-3
CDR3nt: TGTGCCAACCAGGGGGCGAAAGGTCAGCCCCAGCATTTT
CDR3aa: CANQGAKGQPQHF

d_gene: .
j_gene: TRBJ2-3
abundance: .
v_gene: TRBV18
CDR3nt: TGTGCCAGCTCATCGACAGTAGCTAGCACAGATACGCAGTATTTT
CDR3aa: CASSSTVASTDTQYF

d_gene: TRBD2
j_gene: TRBJ2-3
abundance: .
v_gene: TRBV29-1
CDR3nt: TGCAGCGTTGTTTTTAGCGGGGGTAGCACAGATACGCAGTATTTT
CDR3aa: CSVVFSGGSTDTQYF

d_gene: .
j_gene: TRBJ1-2
abundance: .
v_gene: TRBV3-1/TRBV3-2
CDR3nt: TGTGCCAGCAGCCAAGATGGAGGGAGCTGGAGTCAAGGGAATGGCTACACCTTC
CDR3aa: CASSQDGGSWSQGNGYTF

d_gene: .
j_gene: TRBJ2-5
abundance: .
v_gene: TRBV7-6
CDR3nt: TGTGCCAGCAGCCGTGGGAGTAGGAGAGGGGGACAAGAGACCCAGTACTTC
CDR3aa: CASSRGSRRGGQETQYF

d_gene: TRBD1
j_gene: TRBJ1-5
abundance: .
v_gene: TRBV7-2
CDR3nt: TGTGCCAGCAACCCATCCCCCAGGGGGCATCAGCCCCAGCATTTT
CDR3aa: CASNPSPRGHQPQHF

d_gene: .
j_gene: TRBJ1-1
abundance: .
v_gene: TRBV6-1
CDR3nt: TGTGCCAGCAGTGAAGTCGGCAGGGGCGCGAACACTGAAGCTTTCTTT
CDR3aa: CASSEVGRGANTEAFF

d_gene: TRBD1
j_gene: TRBJ1-1
abundance: .
v_gene: TRBV7-6
CDR3nt: TGTGCCAGCAGCTTAGGACAGGGGAACACTGAAGCTTTCTTT
CDR3aa: CASSLGQGNTEAFF

d_gene: .
j_gene: TRBJ1-4
abundance: .
v_gene: TRBV29-1
CDR3nt: TGCAGCGTTGAAGGCGGCTTTTTT
CDR3aa: CSVEGGFF

d_gene: TRBD2
j_gene: TRBJ2-6
abundance: .
v_gene: TRBV19
CDR3nt: TGTGCCACACACGGGACTAGGGCTGGGGCTGGGGCCAACGTCCTGACTTTC
CDR3aa: CATHGTRAGAGANVLTF

d_gene: TRBD2
j_gene: TRBJ2-3
abundance: .
v_gene: TRBV2
CDR3nt: TGTGCCAGCAGTGAAGGCGGGAGGGCCAAAGATACGCAGTATTTT
CDR3aa: CASSEGGRAKDTQYF

d_gene: TRBD1
j_gene: TRBJ2-7
abundance: .
v_gene: TRBV5-1
CDR3nt: TGCGCCAGCAGCATTGGACAGGGCCCCTACGAGCAGTACTTC
CDR3aa: CASSIGQGPYEQYF

d_gene: TRBD2
j_gene: TRBJ2-5
abundance: .
v_gene: TRBV29-1
CDR3nt: TGCAGCGTTTCTAGCGGGAGGGCCCGGGAGACCCAGTACTTC
CDR3aa: CSVSSGRARETQYF

d_gene: TRBD1
j_gene: TRBJ1-2
abundance: .
v_gene: TRBV30
CDR3nt: TGTGCCTGGAGTGAACAGGGGTACTATGGCTACACCTTC
CDR3aa: CAWSEQGYYGYTF

d_gene: TRBD2
j_gene: TRBJ2-2
abundance: once
v_gene: TRBV6-2/TRBV6-3
CDR3nt: TGTGCCAGCAGTCTTAGCGGGAGGGCTGCCACCGGGGAGCTGTTTTTT
CDR3aa: CASSLSGRAATGELFF

d_gene: TRBD2
j_gene: TRBJ2-7
abundance: .
v_gene: TRBV10-3
CDR3nt: TGTGCCATCAGTGAGGGGCTAGCGGACTACGAGCAGTACTTC
CDR3aa: CAISEGLADYEQYF

d_gene: .
j_gene: TRBJ1-3
abundance: once
v_gene: TRBV30
CDR3nt: TGTGCCTGGACTCAAACAGGGATCCAAAACACCATATATTTT
CDR3aa: CAWTQTGIQNTIYF

d_gene: TRBD1
j_gene: TRBJ1-2
abundance: .
v_gene: TRBV7-9
CDR3nt: TGTGCCAGCAGCTTAGAGGCAGGGGGAAAGGGCTACACCTTC
CDR3aa: CASSLEAGGKGYTF

d_gene: TRBD2
j_gene: TRBJ2-2
abundance: .
v_gene: TRBV3-1/TRBV3-2
CDR3nt: TGTGCCAGCAGCCTGTTAGCGGGGAGAGACACCGGGGAGCTGTTTTTT
CDR3aa: CASSLLAGRDTGELFF